Included here is one TCR beta chain sequence, with context. The antigen remains unidentified. Amplification used 60 Vbeta primers and 13 Jbeta primers. Clones were sequenced by immunoSEQ multiplex PCR, and TCRdb holds only the in-frame ones, with some missing. The table records about 200,000 clones, 65% to 90% of them present only once. The sample originates from a study of cytomegalovirus exposure and HLA in healthy donors. CDR1 and CDR2 (germline): SGHTS, YDEGEE. After removal of 5 bases from V and 5 bases from J, the junction contained 10 bases not matched to a gene. This CDR3 is built from 15 residues. The study's findings and limits: It was reportedly the case that the classifier diagnosed cytomegalovirus status with high specificity and sensitivity. Productive rates of about 87% or about 30% were seen for most TCR beta V segments in an earlier analysis.

The rearrangement joins TRBV5-8 to TRBJ1-5, with TRBD1 matching over 7 bases. The source of this sequence is a woman between 25 and 40 years old in good health and CMV-seronegative. The sequenced sample was PBMCs. The DNA of the CDR3 is TGTGCCAGCAGTCTGCAGGGGGGCCCCTATCAGCCCCAGCATTTT. It encodes CASSLQGGPYQPQHF.